This record concerns one TCR beta chain sequence. The record originates from a study of cytomegalovirus exposure and HLA in healthy donors. Primers: 60 Vbeta forward and 13 Jbeta reverse. TCRdb's table, derived via immunoSEQ multiplex PCR, lists solely in-frame clones and lacks some. This table has some 170,000 clones, about 65% appearing once. The sequencing sample was made of PBMCs. The TCR was taken from a woman in her 30s in good health and CMV-seronegative.

As DNA, the CDR3 is TGTGCCAGCAGCCCCGGGATCTATGGCTACACCTTC. This gives the protein CASSPGIYGYTF. The V gene is TRBV5-8, the J gene TRBJ1-2, with D uncertain. The CDR3 is 12 amino acids. The V gene's germline CDR1 is SGHTS and CDR2 YDEGEE. Deletions cut 4 bases from V and 4 bases from J, with 8 bases between. Full variable domain (missing parts from reference TRBV5-8 and TRBJ1-2): EAGVTQSPTHLIKTRGQQATLRCSPISGHTSVYWYQQALGLGLQFLLWYDEGEERNRGNFPPRFSGRQFPNYSSELNVNALELEDSALYLCASSPGIYGYTFGSGTRLTVV.